The present T cell receptor beta chain was sequenced within a study of T cells after yellow fever vaccination (dated 2019 in TCRdb). Notes on the research overall: The SMART-Seq v4 Ultra Low Input RNA kit was used to prepare libraries from fractions with low cell numbers. To follow T-cell clones before and after both primary and booster YFV17D yellow fever vaccination, bulk TCR alpha and beta repertoires underwent longitudinal sequencing. The cohort comprised two healthy male donors, one aged 18 to 30 and one aged 30 to 40 years. Blood was collected at multiple timepoints before and after primary and secondary immunization, and bulk PBMC replicates and cell subsets were isolated. The full study reports these points: Because only two donors were included in the study, the extent to which the findings can be generalized is limited. Computational filtering was needed because FACS-sorted repertoires could contain abundant contaminating clonotypes from the bulk population. Compared with the primary T-cell response, the secondary T-cell response was faster but weaker, reaching its peak on day 5 rather than on day 15. Most clones expanded after primary vaccination were re-detected after the booster (approximately 96% of CD4 and approximately 89% of CD8), suggesting broad memory maintenance. A small share of clonotypes occurred in both CD4 and CD8 compartments, likely arising from convergent recombination.

There are a few counts of this clonotype. Its recognized antigen is unknown. Base qualities are not recorded, but no much larger clone differs from it by a single base. For CDR1 and CDR2, the germline V gene lists MNHEY and SVGAGI. The CDR3 spans 16 residues, from the cysteine through the phenylalanine. Just the 48-base CDR3 DNA is kept, in frame starting at base 1. After removal of 4 bases from V and 10 bases from J, the junction retains 13 bases not matched to a gene. The sequencing machine was an Illumina NovaSeq 6000. TCR cDNA was synthesized by 5'RACE template switching, through which a universal primer site and unique molecular identifiers were introduced. cDNA synthesis was primed from both the TCR alpha and TCR beta constant segments. Library amplification involved two PCR steps, and the second step added sample barcodes and sequencing adapters. Libraries were sequenced on Illumina HiSeq 2500 (2x100 bp) or NovaSeq (2x150 bp). Processing in the source paper ran as follows. MIGEC was used to demultiplex reads and collapse the reads into UMI consensus sequences, and MiXCR was used for V(D)J alignment. Clonotypes responding to the vaccine were identified with edgeR on replicate PBMC samples, with the criteria of FDR below 0.01 and a log2 fold change above 5 up to day 15. CD4 or CD8 identity was assigned to each bulk clonotype according to whether the clonotype was present at higher abundance in the sequenced CD4 repertoire or the sequenced CD8 repertoire. Using fastp at Q25 and MiXCR, TCRdb reprocessed the public reads and kept productive beta chains. Entries that share a CDR3 protein sequence are merged under the most common genes and DNA. For this entry, the V and J calls and clone size follow TCRdb and not the study's own pipeline. This sample is represented by some 320,000 distinct CDR3 sequences; 7.5% to 9.5% of them were singletons. The top ten clones comprise approximately 3.3% of the sample.

The sample's treatment or condition label, decoded: live attenuated yellow fever vaccine strain. A standard Ficoll-Paque protocol was used to isolate PBMCs from peripheral blood. CD4 and CD8 T-cell fractions were isolated with Dynabeads CD4 and CD8 positive selection kits. TriZol was used to extract RNA from bulk PBMCs, from CD4 and CD8 fractions, and from dextramer-positive and dextramer-negative fractions. Sequenced here: CD4+ T cells sorted from PBMCs, sampled 5 days after the yellow fever booster vaccination. The TCR sequence derives from a man aged 18 to 30 who received the YFV17D yellow fever vaccine. Here the chain combines TRBV6-5 and TRBJ1-6, with TRBD1 identical over 7 junction bases. The sequenced DNA is TGTGCCAGCAGTTCTCGACAGGGTCAAGGGGTATCACCCCTCCACTTT. It is translated as CASSSRQGQGVSPLHF.